This T cell receptor (beta chain) was captured in a study of blood T cell repertoires in COVID-19. Study-level background: Whether acute or convalescent, the COVID-19 samples came from the United States, Italy and Spain. Sources were T cells, B-cell-depleted T cells, or PBMCs; the material itself was cDNA or gDNA.

Germline V lookup: CDR1 GTSNPN, CDR2 SVGIG (reference sequence). This CDR3 region has 16 residues. V lost 4 bases to trimming and J lost 2 bases, with 20 bases between them. In the authors' methods: Reference gene primer amplification in the assay estimated nucleated cell counts. This table comes from immunoSEQ multiplex PCR, and its TCRdb copy is limited to in-frame clones, with some not included. V and J calls and clone size follow that table, whereas D and trimming were derived from the DNA. Of about 200,000 clones in the sample, around 83% were seen once. This clone came up a few times. The receptor was derived from a woman aged 45-65 years with COVID-19, enrolled during active disease. The sequenced material came from peripheral blood. V gene TRBV30 combines with J gene TRBJ1-2, with a weak D call TRBD1 (5 bases). This CDR3 is CAWTKGAGRANYGYTF. CDR3 DNA sequence: TGTGCCTGGACCAAAGGGGCAGGAAGAGCGAACTATGGCTACACCTTC.